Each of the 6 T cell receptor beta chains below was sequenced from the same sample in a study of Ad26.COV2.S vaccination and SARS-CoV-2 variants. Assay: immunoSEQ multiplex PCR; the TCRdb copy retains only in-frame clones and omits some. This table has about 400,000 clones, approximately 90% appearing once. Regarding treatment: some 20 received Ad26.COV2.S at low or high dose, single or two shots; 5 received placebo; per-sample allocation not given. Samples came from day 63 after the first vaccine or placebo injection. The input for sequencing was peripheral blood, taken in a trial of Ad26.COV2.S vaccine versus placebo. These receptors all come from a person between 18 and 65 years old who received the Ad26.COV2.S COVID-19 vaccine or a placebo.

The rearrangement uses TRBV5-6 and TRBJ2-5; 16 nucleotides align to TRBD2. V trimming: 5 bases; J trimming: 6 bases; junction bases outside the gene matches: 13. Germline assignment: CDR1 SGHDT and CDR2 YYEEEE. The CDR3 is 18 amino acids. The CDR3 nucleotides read TGTGCCAGCAGTCCCCTCCCGGGACTAGCGGGGGGGCAGAAGACCCAGTACTTC. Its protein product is CASSPLPGLAGGQKTQYF.

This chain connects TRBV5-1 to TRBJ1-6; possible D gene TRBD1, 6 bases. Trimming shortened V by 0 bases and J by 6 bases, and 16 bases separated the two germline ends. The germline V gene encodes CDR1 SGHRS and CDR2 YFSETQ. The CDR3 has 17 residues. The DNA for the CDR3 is TGCGCCAGCAGCTTGGTGTTCAGGGGTTCGGGTAATTCACCCCTCCACTTT. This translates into CASSLVFRGSGNSPLHF.

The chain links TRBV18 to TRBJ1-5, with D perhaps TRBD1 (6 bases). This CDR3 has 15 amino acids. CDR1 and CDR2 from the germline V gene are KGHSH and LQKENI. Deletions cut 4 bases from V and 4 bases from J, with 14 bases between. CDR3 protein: CASSLAGQTNQPQHF. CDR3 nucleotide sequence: TGTGCCAGCTCACTAGCGGGACAAACTAATCAGCCCCAGCATTTT.

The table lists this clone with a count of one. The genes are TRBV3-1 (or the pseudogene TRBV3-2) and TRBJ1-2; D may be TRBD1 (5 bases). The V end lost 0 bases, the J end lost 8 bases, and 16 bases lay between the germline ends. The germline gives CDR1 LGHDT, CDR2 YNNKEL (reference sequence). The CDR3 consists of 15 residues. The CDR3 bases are TGTGCCAGCAGCCAAGACACCGGGACGGTACCGGGCTACACCTTC. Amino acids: CASSQDTGTVPGYTF.

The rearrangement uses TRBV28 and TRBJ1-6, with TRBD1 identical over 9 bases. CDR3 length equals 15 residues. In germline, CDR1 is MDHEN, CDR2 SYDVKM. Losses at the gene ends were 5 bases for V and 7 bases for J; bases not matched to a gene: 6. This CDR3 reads CASSPQGQGNSPLHF. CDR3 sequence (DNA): TGTGCCAGCAGTCCCCAGGGACAGGGAAATTCACCCCTCCACTTT.

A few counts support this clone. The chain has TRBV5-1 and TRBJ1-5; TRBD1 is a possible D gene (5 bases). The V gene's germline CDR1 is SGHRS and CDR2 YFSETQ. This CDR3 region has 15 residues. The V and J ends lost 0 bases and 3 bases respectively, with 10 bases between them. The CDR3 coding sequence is TGCGCCAGCAGCTTGGCCGGGGGTGACAATCAGCCCCAGCATTTT. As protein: CASSLAGGDNQPQHF.